This entry lists 3 T cell receptor beta chains sequenced from one sample in a study of T cell repertoires in cytomegalovirus infection. These receptors lack a known antigen. TCRdb used MiXCR to reprocess the reads, holding one entry per CDR3 protein. This sample has 830,000 or so distinct CDR3 sequences, with about 30% found just once. The starting material was cultured CD8+ T cells from PBMCs, obtained from culture after CMV antigen stimulation. These receptors originate from a human donor in good health (CMV status not recorded). Some clones in this sample may be carry-over from other donors' samples.

This chain links TRBV12-3 or TRBV12-4 with TRBJ2-7; tentatively, D is TRBD2 (6 bases). V was trimmed by 6 bases and J by 1 base, leaving 13 bases between them. The CDR3 runs to 14 residues. CDR3: CASSRKGRSYEQYV. The CDR3 DNA follows: TGTGCCAGCAGCCGTAAGGGGAGGTCCTACGAGCAGTACGTC.

J is TRBJ2-5 and V is TRBV4-1; the match to TRBD2 covers 13 bases. V shed 1 base, J shed 1 base, and the junction held 6 bases outside the gene matches. Per the germline V gene, CDR1 is MGHRA and CDR2 is YSYEKL. This CDR3 is 18 amino acids long. The CDR3: CASSQGLAGGRLQETQYF. CDR3 DNA sequence: TGCGCCAGCAGCCAAGGACTAGCGGGGGGACGACTCCAAGAGACCCAGTACTTC.

This clonotype was picked up a small number of times. The chain recombines TRBV19 with TRBJ1-5; 8 bases agree with TRBD1. The CDR3 is made up of 14 amino acids. Germline values: CDR1 LNHDA, CDR2 SQIVND (reference sequence). V trimming: 7 bases; J trimming: 5 bases; junction bases outside the gene matches: 7. The CDR3 DNA is TGTGCCAGTAAAGGACAGGGACATTATCAGCCCCAGCATTTT. It yields the protein CASKGQGHYQPQHF.